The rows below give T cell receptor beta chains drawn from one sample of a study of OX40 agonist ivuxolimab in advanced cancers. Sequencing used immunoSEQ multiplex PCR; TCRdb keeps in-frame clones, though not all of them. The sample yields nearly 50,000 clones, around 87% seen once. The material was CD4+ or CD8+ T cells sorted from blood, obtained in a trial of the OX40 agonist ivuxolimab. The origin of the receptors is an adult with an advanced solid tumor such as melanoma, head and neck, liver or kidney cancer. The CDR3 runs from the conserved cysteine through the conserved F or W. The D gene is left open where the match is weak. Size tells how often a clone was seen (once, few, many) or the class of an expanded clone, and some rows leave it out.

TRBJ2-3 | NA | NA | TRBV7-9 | CASSAGATEQYF | TGTGCCAGCAGCGCTGGGGCTACTGAGCAGTATTTT
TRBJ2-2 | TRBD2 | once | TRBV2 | CASSGGLAGASGTGELFF | TGTGCCAGCAGTGGAGGACTAGCGGGGGCCTCCGGGACCGGGGAGCTGTTTTTT
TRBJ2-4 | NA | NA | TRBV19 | CASSTIRNGAKNIQYF | TGTGCCAGTAGTACGATCCGGAATGGAGCCAAAAACATTCAGTACTTC
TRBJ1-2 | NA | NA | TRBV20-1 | CSAPGRAAYTF | TGCAGTGCTCCGGGACGGGCCGCCTACACCTTC
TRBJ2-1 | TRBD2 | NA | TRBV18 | CASSPSGTSDSSYNEQFF | TGTGCCAGCTCACCCTCCGGGACTAGCGACAGCTCCTACAATGAGCAGTTCTTC
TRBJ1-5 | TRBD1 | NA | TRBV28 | CASSLIALWTGIEPQHF | TGTGCCAGCAGTTTAATTGCCTTATGGACAGGCATAGAGCCCCAGCATTTT
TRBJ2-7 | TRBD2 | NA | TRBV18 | CASSLSSGGAGQSYEQYF | TGTGCCAGCTCACTTTCTAGCGGGGGGGCAGGCCAATCCTACGAGCAGTACTTC
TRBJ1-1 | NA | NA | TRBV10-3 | CAISIDKRNTEAFF | TGTGCCATCAGTATCGACAAAAGGAACACTGAAGCTTTCTTT
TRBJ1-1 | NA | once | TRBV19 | CASSVSTGLGTEAFF | TGTGCCAGTAGTGTCTCGACAGGTCTAGGTACTGAAGCTTTCTTT
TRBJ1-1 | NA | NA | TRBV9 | CASSVGPTGSTEAFF | TGTGCCAGCAGCGTAGGGCCTACAGGGAGCACTGAAGCTTTCTTT
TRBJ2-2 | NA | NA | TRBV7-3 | CASSLRQFSGELFF | TGTGCCAGCAGCTTAAGGCAGTTCTCCGGGGAGCTGTTTTTT
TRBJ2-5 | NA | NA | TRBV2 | CASRVGDRETQYF | TGTGCCAGCAGGGTGGGAGATCGAGAGACCCAGTACTTC
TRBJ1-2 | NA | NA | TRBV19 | CASSLRTATYGYTF | TGTGCCAGTAGTCTCCGGACGGCTACCTATGGCTACACCTTC
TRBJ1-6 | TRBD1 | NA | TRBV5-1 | CASSLAGTGSPLHF | TGCGCCAGCAGCTTGGCAGGGACAGGTTCACCCCTCCACTTT
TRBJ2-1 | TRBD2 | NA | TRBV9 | CASSVVGGGHYNEQFF | TGTGCCAGCAGCGTAGTGGGCGGGGGTCACTACAATGAGCAGTTCTTC
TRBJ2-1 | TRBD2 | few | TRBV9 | CASSLGLAGRNEQFF | TGTGCCAGCAGCCTAGGACTAGCGGGGAGGAATGAGCAGTTCTTC
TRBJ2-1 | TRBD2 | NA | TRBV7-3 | CASSSIPGLATNEQFF | TGTGCCAGCAGCTCAATACCGGGACTAGCGACCAATGAGCAGTTCTTC
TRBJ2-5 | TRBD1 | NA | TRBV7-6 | CASSLTGDVETQYF | TGTGCCAGCAGCCTGACAGGGGACGTGGAGACCCAGTACTTC
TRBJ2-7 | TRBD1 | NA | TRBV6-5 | CASSPDWTGYGEQYF | TGTGCCAGCAGTCCCGATTGGACAGGGTATGGCGAGCAGTACTTC
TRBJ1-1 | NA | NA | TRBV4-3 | CASSGGRAEAFF | TGCGCCAGCAGCGGGGGGCGGGCTGAAGCTTTCTTT
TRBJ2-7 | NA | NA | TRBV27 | CASSLSHLPGLQPYEQYF | TGTGCCAGCAGTTTATCGCATCTCCCGGGACTTCAACCCTACGAGCAGTACTTC
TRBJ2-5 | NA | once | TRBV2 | CASSGTTQETQYF | TGTGCCAGCAGTGGGACTACACAAGAGACCCAGTACTTC
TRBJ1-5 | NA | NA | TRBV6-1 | CASSEAPGLGMGNQPQHF | TGTGCCAGCAGTGAAGCACCAGGGTTGGGTATGGGCAATCAGCCCCAGCATTTT
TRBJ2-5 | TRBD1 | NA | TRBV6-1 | CASIRDRSQETQYF | TGTGCCAGCATCAGGGACAGGTCCCAAGAGACCCAGTACTTC
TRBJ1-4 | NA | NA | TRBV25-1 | CASRTQEKLFF | TGTGCCAGCAGAACCCAAGAAAAACTGTTTTTT
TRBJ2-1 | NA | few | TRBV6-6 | CASSYSRVYNEQFF | TGTGCCAGCAGTTACTCGAGGGTCTACAATGAGCAGTTCTTC
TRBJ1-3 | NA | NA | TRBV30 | CAWSGGNTIYF | TGTGCCTGGAGTGGGGGGAACACCATATATTTT
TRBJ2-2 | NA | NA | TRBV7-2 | CASSHYTGELFF | TGTGCCAGCAGCCACTACACCGGGGAGCTGTTTTTT
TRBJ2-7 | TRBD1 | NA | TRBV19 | CASRESGTDYEQYF | TGTGCCAGTAGGGAATCCGGGACAGACTACGAGCAGTACTTC
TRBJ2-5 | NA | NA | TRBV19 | CASSILGETQYF | TGTGCCAGTAGTATTTTAGGGGAGACCCAGTACTTC
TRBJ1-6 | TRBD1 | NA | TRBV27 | CASSFLRQGGSPLHF | TGTGCCAGCAGTTTCCTTAGACAGGGTGGATCACCCCTCCACTTT
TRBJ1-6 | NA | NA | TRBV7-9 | CASSLAAVPGSPLHF | TGTGCCAGCAGCTTAGCGGCCGTCCCGGGGTCACCCCTCCACTTT
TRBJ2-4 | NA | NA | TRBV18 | CASSSEGQRAKNIQYF | TGTGCCAGCTCCTCCGAGGGCCAGAGAGCCAAAAACATTCAGTACTTC
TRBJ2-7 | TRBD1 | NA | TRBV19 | CASSILDGTAGYEQYF | TGTGCCAGTAGTATCTTGGACGGGACAGCCGGCTACGAGCAGTACTTC
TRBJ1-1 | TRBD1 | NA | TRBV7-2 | CASSLGQGITEAFF | TGTGCCAGCAGCCTAGGACAGGGAATCACTGAAGCTTTCTTT
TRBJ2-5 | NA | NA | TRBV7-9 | CASSPSGLGVQETQYF | TGTGCCAGCAGCCCGTCGGGCCTGGGGGTCCAAGAGACCCAGTACTTC
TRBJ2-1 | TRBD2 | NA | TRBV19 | CASSILRLAGANEQFF | TGTGCCAGTAGTATTCTAAGACTAGCGGGGGCCAATGAGCAGTTCTTC
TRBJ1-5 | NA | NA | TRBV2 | CASSGRRGSNQPQHF | TGTGCCAGCAGCGGGCGGCGGGGGAGCAATCAGCCCCAGCATTTT
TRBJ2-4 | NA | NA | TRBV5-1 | CASSLWGPDAKNIQYF | TGCGCCAGCAGCCTTTGGGGTCCAGATGCGAAAAACATTCAGTACTTC
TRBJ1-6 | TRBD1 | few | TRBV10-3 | CAISEGPTGDSPLHF | TGTGCCATCAGTGAGGGCCCGACAGGGGATTCACCCCTCCACTTT
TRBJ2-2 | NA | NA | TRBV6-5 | CASRQGGNTGELFF | TGTGCCAGCAGGCAGGGGGGGAACACCGGGGAGCTGTTTTTT
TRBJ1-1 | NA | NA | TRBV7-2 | CASSPRWTEAFF | TGTGCCAGCAGCCCAAGGTGGACTGAAGCTTTCTTT
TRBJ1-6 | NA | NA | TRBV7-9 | CASSSPGGGNSPLHF | TGTGCCAGCAGCTCCCCGGGAGGGGGAAATTCACCCCTCCACTTT
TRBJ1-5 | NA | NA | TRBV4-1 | CASSQAGIDISNQPQHF | TGCGCCAGCAGCCAAGCAGGAATAGATATAAGCAATCAGCCCCAGCATTTT
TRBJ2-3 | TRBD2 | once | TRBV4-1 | CASSQGGTSGGSTDTQYF | TGCGCCAGCAGCCAAGGAGGGACTAGCGGGGGAAGCACAGATACGCAGTATTTT
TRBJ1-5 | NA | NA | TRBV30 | CAWSIQGGQPQHF | TGTGCCTGGAGTATACAGGGCGGTCAGCCCCAGCATTTT
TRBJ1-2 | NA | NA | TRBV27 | CASRDVGGGNYGYTF | TGTGCCAGCAGGGACGTTGGGGGGGGTAACTATGGCTACACCTTC
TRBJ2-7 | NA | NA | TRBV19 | CASLSDKAPYEQYF | TGTGCCAGCCTTTCGGACAAGGCCCCCTACGAGCAGTACTTC
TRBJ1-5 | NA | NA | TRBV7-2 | CASSQEGYGNQPQHF | TGTGCCAGCAGCCAGGAGGGTTACGGCAATCAGCCCCAGCATTTT
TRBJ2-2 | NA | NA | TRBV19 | CASSQRGAGELFF | TGTGCCAGTAGTCAAAGGGGAGCGGGGGAGCTGTTTTTT
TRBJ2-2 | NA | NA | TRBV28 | CASIGWEKNTGELFF | TGTGCCAGCATCGGTTGGGAGAAGAACACCGGGGAGCTGTTTTTT
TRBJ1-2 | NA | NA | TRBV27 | CASSLRDMGGGYTF | TGTGCCAGCAGTTTAAGGGACATGGGGGGCGGCTACACCTTC
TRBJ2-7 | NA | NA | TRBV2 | CASSELQSYEQYF | TGTGCCAGCAGTGAGCTGCAGTCCTACGAGCAGTACTTC
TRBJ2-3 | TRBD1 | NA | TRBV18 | CASPPGQGGTDTQYF | TGTGCCAGCCCCCCGGGACAGGGTGGCACAGATACGCAGTATTTT
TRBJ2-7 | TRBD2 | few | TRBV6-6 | CASRSPGTSLYEQYF | TGTGCCAGCAGATCCCCCGGGACTAGTCTTTACGAGCAGTACTTC
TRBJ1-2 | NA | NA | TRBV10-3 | CAISALQGYPSPYYGYTF | TGTGCCATCAGCGCATTACAGGGTTATCCTAGCCCCTACTATGGCTACACCTTC
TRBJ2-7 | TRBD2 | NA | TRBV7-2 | CASSPPGSGTSGRWYEQYF | TGTGCCAGCAGCCCCCCTGGCTCCGGGACTAGCGGGAGGTGGTACGAGCAGTACTTC